This TCR beta chain was sequenced in a study of CD8+ T cells in alopecia areata. V lost 5 bases to trimming and J lost 7 bases; unmatched junction nucleotides: 18. Germline V CDR1 and CDR2: MNHEY, SMNVEV (reference sequence). This CDR3 region has 17 residues. Study observations and caveats: Higher clonality was seen in lesional scalp than in normal scalp, especially in alopecia totalis/universalis.

For this clone: As yet, its antigen is unknown.

Alopecia areata patients had lesional scalp punch biopsies and peripheral blood taken from them. RNA extraction was followed by reverse transcription into cDNA, which acted as the sequencing template. Clones were read by immunoSEQ multiplex PCR, and TCRdb kept only the in-frame ones, dropping some. The data hold about 110,000 clones, with about 50% observed a single time. V gene TRBV27 combines with J gene TRBJ2-7, with 9 bases lining up with TRBD2. The TCR sequence derives from a human donor with alopecia areata. The sequencing input was NKG2D-low CD8+ T cells sorted from blood. For the CDR3, the DNA is TGTGCCAGCAGTCCACCCCCCTGGCGGGAGGGGGACGGGGAGCAGTACTTC. Protein: CASSPPPWREGDGEQYF.